One and the same sample provided the 25 T cell receptor beta chains below, sequenced in a study of CD8+ T cells in alopecia areata. The treatment was: oral pan-JAK inhibitor, 5-10 mg twice daily. It was cDNA, reverse transcribed from extracted RNA, that served as the sequencing template. Assay: immunoSEQ multiplex PCR; the TCRdb copy retains only in-frame clones and omits some. This sample has roughly 220,000 clones, with approximately 67% found just once. This sample comprised CD4+ T cells sorted from blood, obtained at approximately week 45, from a patient treated with tofacitinib. The receptors here all came from a human donor with alopecia areata.

The sample holds a few counts of this clone. The genes are TRBV7-9 and TRBJ1-2, with 8 bases that match TRBD1. Germline CDR1 and CDR2: SEHNR and FQNEAQ (reference sequence). CDR3 length: 13 amino acids. Trimming cost V 5 bases and J 5 bases; bases outside gene matches: 4. Here the CDR3 reads CASSLDRDYGYTF. CDR3 nucleotides: TGTGCCAGCAGCCTGGACAGGGATTATGGCTACACCTTC.

The V gene is TRBV5-6, the J gene TRBJ1-2, with D perhaps TRBD1 (6 bases). Germline V CDR1 and CDR2: SGHDT, YYEEEE. Trimming shortened V by 2 bases and J by 6 bases, and 11 bases separated the two germline ends. The CDR3 has 13 residues. The chain's CDR3 is CASSFTGWNGYTF. The CDR3 DNA follows: TGTGCCAGCAGCTTCACAGGGTGGAATGGCTACACCTTC.

Note on this clone: This specimen includes other DNA sequences encoding the same CDR3. This sequence joins TRBV30 and TRBJ1-2; no clear D. The germline V gene has CDR1 GTSNPN and CDR2 SVGIG (reference sequence). This CDR3 has 13 amino acids. Trimming took off 2 bases at V and 1 base at J, with 8 bases between the two ends. The CDR3 is CAWSREGNYGYTF. In DNA form, the CDR3 reads TGTGCCTGGAGTAGAGAGGGTAACTATGGCTACACCTTC.

The J gene is TRBJ1-3, the V gene TRBV30; the match to TRBD1 covers 8 bases. J was trimmed by 0 bases and V by 5 bases; bases with no gene match: 6. Germline CDR1 reads GTSNPN; CDR2 reads SVGIG (reference sequence). The CDR3 length is 15 residues. The CDR3 loop reads CAWGTGGGSGNTIYF. CDR3 nucleotide sequence: TGTGCCTGGGGGACAGGCGGCGGCTCTGGAAACACCATATATTTT.

The chain combines TRBV6-5 with TRBJ2-1; 10 bases are shared with TRBD1. V was clipped by 0 bases and J by 9 bases; unmatched bases: 5. Germline values: CDR1 MNHEY, CDR2 SVGAGI. CDR3 length: 15 amino acids. The CDR3 DNA follows: TGTGCCAGCAGTTACTCAGGGACAGGGGAGTTTGAGCAGTTCTTC. The encoded protein is CASSYSGTGEFEQFF.

This clone was observed once. V and J are TRBV7-9 and TRBJ2-5; perhaps TRBD1 as D (6 bases). The CDR3 contains 14 residues. Between the trimmed V and J ends, which lost 4 bases and 0 bases, there was a span of 9 bases. The germline gives CDR1 SEHNR, CDR2 FQNEAQ (reference sequence). This CDR3 reads CASSSGQYQETQYF. The DNA of the CDR3 is TGTGCCAGCAGCTCTGGACAGTACCAAGAGACCCAGTACTTC.

The chain joins TRBV5-6 to TRBJ1-4; D remains unclear. Germline CDR1 is SGHDT and CDR2 is YYEEEE. Trimming took 1 base from V and 8 from J, leaving 12 bases between them. The CDR3 is 14 residues long. The CDR3 region is CASSLPGFGEKLFF. CDR3 coding DNA: TGTGCCAGCAGCTTGCCAGGTTTTGGGGAAAAACTGTTTTTT.

V usage is TRBV10-3 and J usage is TRBJ2-3; 10 positions agree with TRBD1. The CDR3 contains 15 residues. Germline CDR1 is ENHRY and CDR2 is SYGVKD. V gave up 5 bases and J gave up 3 bases; unmatched junction bases: 5. CDR3 nucleotide sequence: TGTGCCATCAGTCTGGACAGGGGGGCGACAGATACGCAGTATTTT. Protein: CAISLDRGATDTQYF.

The rearrangement uses TRBV15 and TRBJ1-5, with a tentative D call TRBD1 (6 bases). This CDR3 comprises 15 residues. The V end was cut by 0 bases, the J end by 6 bases, with 12 bases between. The V gene's germline CDR1 is LNHNV and CDR2 YYDKDF (reference sequence). This CDR3 reads CATSRDGGRRQPQHF. The DNA for the CDR3 is TGTGCCACCAGCAGAGATGGGGGGCGCCGTCAGCCCCAGCATTTT.

This clone turned up a few times. The rearrangement uses TRBV29-1 and TRBJ2-5; tentative D call: TRBD1 (5 bases). The ends were cut back, 6 bases at V and 4 bases at J, with 15 bases in the middle. The germline CDR1 and CDR2 sequences are SQVTM and ANQGSEA. CDR3 size: 13 residues. The CDR3 nucleotides read TGCAGCGTCGGGCAAGGGGTCGGAGAGACCCAGTACTTC. Translation: CSVGQGVGETQYF. Based on the CDR3 plus reference TRBV29-1 and TRBJ2-5, the full variable domain is SAVISQKPSRDICQRGTSLTIQCQVDSQVTMMFWYRQQPGQSLTLIATANQGSEATYESGFVIDKFPISRPNLTFSTLTVSNMSPEDSSIYLCSVGQGVGETQYFGPGTRLLVL.

This sequence joins TRBV11-1 and TRBJ2-1; D is uncertain. The V end was cut by 4 bases, the J end by 4 bases, with 5 bases between. Per germline, CDR1 SGHAT and CDR2 FQDESV (reference sequence). The CDR3 has 12 amino acids. For the CDR3, the DNA is TGTGCCAGCAGCTCTCGGTACAATGAGCAGTTCTTC. This encodes CASSSRYNEQFF. Drawing the rest from reference TRBV11-1 and TRBJ2-1, the complete variable domain is EAEVAQSPRYKITEKSQAVAFWCDPISGHATLYWYRQILGQGPELLVQFQDESVVDDSQLPKDRFSAERLKGVDSTLKIQPAELGDSAMYLCASSSRYNEQFFGPGTRLTVL.

The rearrangement links TRBV30 to TRBJ2-5; TRBD2 agrees at 11 bases. Germline CDR1 GTSNPN, CDR2 SVGIG (reference sequence). This CDR3 spans 16 amino acids. Unmatched junction bases numbered 5, after V lost 2 bases and J lost 0 bases. The CDR3 sequence: CAWSSVTSGNQETQYF. The CDR3 nucleotides read TGTGCCTGGAGTAGTGTGACTAGCGGGAACCAAGAGACCCAGTACTTC.

J is TRBJ1-5 and V is TRBV7-2; D may be TRBD1 (5 bases). This CDR3 comprises 12 residues. CDR1 SGHTA and CDR2 FQGNSA come from the germline V gene. The CDR3 protein is CSMGPGLQPQHF. In nucleotides, the CDR3 is TGTTCGATGGGGCCAGGGCTGCAGCCCCAGCATTTT.

V and J are TRBV18 and TRBJ2-1; D call uncertain. This CDR3 is 15 amino acids long. V lost 5 bases and J 7 bases, leaving 18 bases between the germline ends. In germline, CDR1 is KGHSH, CDR2 LQKENI. CDR3 sequence reads: CASSVGSLTGNEQFF. The CDR3 DNA is TGTGCCAGCTCAGTGGGCAGTCTCACGGGTAATGAGCAGTTCTTC.

The chain is built from TRBV7-2 and TRBJ1-2; 7 bases agree with TRBD1. The trim removed 2 bases at V and 2 bases at J, leaving 2 bases unmatched. Germline loops: CDR1 SGHTA, CDR2 FQGNSA. The CDR3 consists of 14 residues. The CDR3: CASSLFRGNYGYTF. Here the CDR3 DNA reads TGTGCCAGCAGCTTATTCAGGGGGAACTATGGCTACACCTTC.

This clone was detected a few times. The rearrangement joins TRBV30 to TRBJ2-5; D not certain. CDR3 size: 11 residues. The V end was cut by 8 bases, the J end by 1 base, with 8 bases between. Germline V gene lookup returns CDR1 GTSNPN and CDR2 SVGIG (reference sequence). This CDR3 is CAVAPQETQYF. CDR3 nucleotide sequence: TGTGCCGTCGCCCCCCAAGAGACCCAGTACTTC.

Details on this clone: The identical CDR3 is also encoded by other nucleotide sequences in the sample. V usage is TRBV29-1 and J usage is TRBJ2-2, with D tentatively TRBD2 (6 bases). Germline CDR1 and CDR2: SQVTM and ANQGSEA. The length of the CDR3 is 13 residues. V was cut by 3 bases and J by 1 base, with 6 bases left in between. CDR3 in amino acids: CSVDGGNTGELFF. The DNA for the CDR3 is TGCAGCGTTGACGGGGGGAACACCGGGGAGCTGTTTTTT.

The chain employs TRBV5-4 and TRBJ2-6; D unresolved. V was shortened by 3 bases and J by 0 bases, with 7 bases between the two germline ends. Germline V CDR1 and CDR2: SGHNT, YYREEE (reference sequence). This CDR3 is built from 15 residues. The CDR3 nucleotides read TGTGCCAGCAGCTACCAGAGCTCTGGGGCCAACGTCCTGACTTTC. Translation: CASSYQSSGANVLTF.

The V gene is TRBV2, the J gene TRBJ1-1; D is unclear. The germline CDR1 and CDR2 sequences are SNHLY and FYNNEI. Trimming removed 1 base from V and 1 base from J, with 4 bases in between. This CDR3 is 13 amino acids long. CDR3 residues: CASSEEGNTEAFF. The CDR3 DNA reads as TGTGCCAGCAGTGAAGAGGGGAACACTGAAGCTTTCTTT.

This sequence joins TRBV29-1 and TRBJ1-2; maybe TRBD1 (6 bases). The CDR3 loop spans 13 amino acids. Deletions cut 6 bases from V and 4 bases from J, with 15 bases between. Per germline, CDR1 SQVTM and CDR2 ANQGSEA. CDR3: CSVETDSLYGYTF. CDR3 in DNA: TGCAGCGTGGAGACGGACAGCCTCTATGGCTACACCTTC.

The genes are TRBV10-3 and TRBJ2-1; 8 bases line up with TRBD2. The junction had 6 bases not matched to a gene; V was cut back by 0 bases and J by 5 bases. The CDR3 runs to 16 residues. Germline-derived CDR1 and CDR2 are ENHRY and SYGVKD. CDR3 loop: CAISESLRGAHNEQFF. The CDR3 DNA is TGTGCCATCAGTGAGTCGCTGCGGGGGGCCCACAATGAGCAGTTCTTC.

The chain joins TRBV7-2 to TRBJ1-2; D might be TRBD1 (6 bases). The CDR3 has 13 residues. V lost 5 bases to trimming and J lost 3 bases, with 10 bases between them. Germline CDR1 reads SGHTA; CDR2 reads FQGNSA. The CDR3 spells CASSPRQDYGYTF. DNA of the CDR3: TGTGCCAGCAGCCCTCGACAGGACTATGGCTACACCTTC.

The chain combines TRBV2 with TRBJ2-5; tentatively, D is TRBD2 (5 bases). Trimming took off 4 bases at V and 1 base at J, with 7 bases between the two ends. Germline values: CDR1 SNHLY, CDR2 FYNNEI. The CDR3 contains 13 residues. The DNA for the CDR3 is TGTGCCAGCAGTGGGACTTTCCAAGAGACCCAGTACTTC. Amino acids: CASSGTFQETQYF.

This chain links TRBV5-1 with TRBJ1-2, with D perhaps matching TRBD1 (6 bases). The germline CDR1 and CDR2 sequences are SGHRS and YFSETQ. The V end lost 4 bases, the J end lost 2 bases, and 9 bases lay between the germline ends. The CDR3 has 13 residues. CDR3 bases: TGCGCCAGCAGCCGGGACACCAACTATGGCTACACCTTC. Residues: CASSRDTNYGYTF.

Only one count was recorded for this clone. Additional DNA sequences in this sample encode the identical CDR3. The V call is TRBV25-1, the J call TRBJ2-3; the D is unclear. In germline, CDR1 is MGHDK, CDR2 SYGVNS. The CDR3 is 14 residues long. Trimming pared 4 bases from V and 0 bases from J, leaving 8 bases between. CDR3 sequence reads: CASSVRASTDTQYF. Written as DNA, the CDR3 is TGTGCCAGCAGTGTAAGAGCTAGCACAGATACGCAGTATTTT.